The 16 T cell receptor beta chains in this list originate from one sample, sequenced in a study of T cells after yellow fever vaccination. TCRdb re-derived calls from the 5' RACE reads in MiXCR, one entry per CDR3 protein. The profile shows 620,000 or so distinct CDR3 sequences, about 12% of them singletons. The source was PBMCs, collected on the day of the yellow fever booster vaccination. The receptors shown here come from a man aged 30 to 45 who received the YFV17D yellow fever vaccine.

The rearrangement uses TRBV7-2 and TRBJ2-1; D unresolved. Trimming pared 6 bases from V and 6 bases from J, leaving 15 bases between. CDR1 is SGHTA and CDR2 is FQGNSA in the germline V gene. The length of the CDR3 is 14 residues. CDR3 bases: TGTGCCAGCAGGGTAGGGTTACTGATCAATGAGCAGTTCTTC. Protein product: CASRVGLLINEQFF.

This clonotype has more than one count but fewer than ten. The gene calls are TRBV7-2 and TRBJ2-3, with 7 bases aligning to TRBD2. Germline V gives CDR1 SGHTA, CDR2 FQGNSA. J lost 2 bases, V lost 5 bases, and 7 bases had no gene match. CDR3 length: 15 residues. The CDR3 region has the DNA TGTGCCAGCAGCGCCGGGACTACAATCACAGATACGCAGTATTTT. The encoded protein is CASSAGTTITDTQYF. Variable domain in full (rest from reference TRBV7-2 and TRBJ2-3): GAGVSQSPSNKVTEKGKDVELRCDPISGHTALYWYRQSLGQGLEFLIYFQGNSAPDKSGLPSDRFSAERTGGSVSTLTIQRTQQEDSAVYLCASSAGTTITDTQYFGPGTRLTVL.

There are many counts of this clonotype. The chain carries TRBV7-9 and TRBJ2-2, with D perhaps TRBD1 or TRBD2 (5 bases each). V was cut by 4 bases and J by 1 base, with 16 bases left in between. The CDR3 is 17 amino acids. CDR1 and CDR2 from the germline V gene are SEHNR and FQNEAQ (reference sequence). CDR3 nucleotide sequence: TGTGCCAGCAGCTACGGGCTTTCGGGGCAGAACACCGGGGAGCTGTTTTTT. Translated: CASSYGLSGQNTGELFF.

The chain uses TRBV20-1 and TRBJ1-1, with a weak D call TRBD1 (5 bases). Looked up from germline, CDR1 is DFQATT and CDR2 is SNEGSKA (reference sequence). Trimming stripped 0 bases from V and 1 base from J, with 12 bases between. This CDR3 is built from 15 residues. Written as DNA, the CDR3 is TGCAGTGCTAGAGATAGCGGGGCAGGGAACACTGAAGCTTTCTTT. Translating it yields CSARDSGAGNTEAFF.

The chain employs TRBV6-2 or TRBV6-3 and TRBJ1-5; D is unresolved. The ends were cut back, 7 bases at V and 3 bases at J, with 10 bases in the middle. This CDR3 has 13 amino acids. Germline-derived CDR1 and CDR2 are MNHEY and SVGEGT. CDR3 in DNA: TGTGCCAGCAATGGAGGGTTCAATCAGCCCCAGCATTTT. It encodes CASNGGFNQPQHF.

This clonotype has a handful of counts. This chain joins TRBV5-1 and TRBJ2-5; TRBD1 aligns across 7 bases. Germline trimming cut 7 bases from V and 2 bases from J; bases unmatched to any gene: 2. The germline CDR1 and CDR2 sequences are SGHRS and YFSETQ. The CDR3 is 12 amino acids. CDR3 sequence (DNA): TGCGCCAGCGGGACAGATCAAGAGACCCAGTACTTC. Translating gives CASGTDQETQYF. The complete variable domain, with remaining parts taken from reference TRBV5-1 and TRBJ2-5, reads KAGVTQTPRYLIKTRGQQVTLSCSPISGHRSVSWYQQTPGQGLQFLFEYFSETQRNKGNFPGRFSGRQFSNSRSEMNVSTLELGDSALYLCASGTDQETQYFGPGTRLLVL.

This clonotype was seen only a few times. This chain uses TRBV27 with TRBJ1-3; a weak D match, TRBD1 (5 bases). V lost 2 bases to trimming and J lost 2 bases, with 7 bases between them. Germline CDR1 MNHEY, CDR2 SMNVEV (reference sequence). The CDR3 loop spans 14 amino acids. DNA of the CDR3: TGTGCCAGCAGTTTAGCGGGGGCTGGAAACACCATATATTTT. Translated, it gives CASSLAGAGNTIYF.

The CDR3 is CATAPSGRVGETQYF. The CDR3 region has the DNA TGTGCCACCGCCCCTAGCGGGAGAGTGGGAGAGACCCAGTACTTC. This chain uses TRBV24-1 with TRBJ2-5; 10 bases are shared with TRBD2. V gave up 9 bases and J gave up 4 bases; unmatched junction bases: 10. This CDR3 is built from 15 residues. Per the germline V gene, CDR1 is KGHDR and CDR2 is SFDVKD.

This clonotype has a handful of counts. The genes are TRBV25-1 and TRBJ2-1; the D gene is possibly TRBD2 (6 bases). The CDR3 runs 14 residues. Germline lookup yields CDR1 MGHDK and CDR2 SYGVNS. Trimming shortened V by 7 bases and J by 5 bases, and 15 bases separated the two germline ends. CDR3 sequence reads: CASTFGTSNNEQFF. The CDR3 coding sequence is TGTGCCAGCACCTTCGGGACTTCCAACAATGAGCAGTTCTTC.

J is TRBJ1-5 and V is TRBV20-1; 7 bases agree with TRBD1. Per the germline V gene, CDR1 is DFQATT and CDR2 is SNEGSKA (reference sequence). The CDR3 consists of 14 residues. The trim removed 1 base at V and 4 bases at J, leaving 4 bases unmatched. CDR3 sequence reads: CSARATGPNQPQHF. CDR3 in DNA: TGCAGTGCTAGAGCGACAGGGCCAAATCAGCCCCAGCATTTT.

The chain has TRBV5-1 and TRBJ2-5, with D unresolved. Per the germline V gene, CDR1 is SGHRS and CDR2 is YFSETQ. The CDR3 is 14 residues long. The ends were cut back, 5 bases at V and 3 bases at J, with 14 bases in the middle. The CDR3 reads CASRLSSAEETQYF. The CDR3 DNA sequence: TGCGCCAGCAGATTATCCTCCGCCGAAGAGACCCAGTACTTC.

This clonotype was counted only a few times. J is TRBJ1-2 and V is TRBV4-2; 7 bases are a match to TRBD1. The J segment lost 2 bases and the V segment lost 3 bases, leaving 6 bases of the junction unmatched. CDR3 length: 15 residues. CDR1 and CDR2 from the germline V gene are LGHNA and YNFKEQ. The CDR3 reads CASSHPDRVNYGYTF. Written as DNA, the CDR3 is TGTGCCAGCAGCCATCCCGACAGGGTCAACTATGGCTACACCTTC.

The chain joins TRBV25-1 to TRBJ2-5; no clear D gene. Germline assignment: CDR1 MGHDK and CDR2 SYGVNS. CDR3 length: 12 residues. V lost 2 bases, J lost 4 bases, and 5 bases lay in between. The CDR3 spells CASSEIRETQYF. CDR3 nucleotides: TGTGCCAGCAGTGAAATTAGAGAGACCCAGTACTTC.

In this sample, this clonotype turned up a few times. This chain connects TRBV12-3 or TRBV12-4 to TRBJ1-4; weak D call: TRBD1 (5 bases). The CDR3 loop spans 13 amino acids. The V and J ends lost 6 bases and 8 bases respectively, with 13 bases between them. The CDR3 loop is CASSTGYYEKLFF. DNA for the CDR3: TGTGCCAGCAGCACAGGTTATTACGAAAAACTGTTTTTT.

The chain recombines TRBV7-2 with TRBJ2-7; 9 bases agree with TRBD2. The germline CDR1 and CDR2 sequences are SGHTA and FQGNSA. This CDR3 is 14 amino acids long. The J segment lost 4 bases and the V segment lost 8 bases, leaving 9 bases of the junction unmatched. CDR3 sequence: CASFPSGRWYEQYF. The CDR3 DNA reads as TGTGCCAGCTTCCCCAGCGGGAGGTGGTACGAGCAGTACTTC.

This clonotype has a handful of counts. The CDR3: CSAHSGQGASEQFF. CDR3 coding DNA: TGCAGTGCTCACTCGGGACAGGGGGCGAGTGAGCAGTTCTTC. The V gene is TRBV20-1, the J gene TRBJ2-1; 12 positions agree with TRBD1. The V gene end was trimmed by 5 bases and the J gene end by 9 bases; junction bases not matched to a gene: 8. This CDR3 region has 14 residues. CDR1 is DFQATT, CDR2 SNEGSKA, per germline (reference sequence).